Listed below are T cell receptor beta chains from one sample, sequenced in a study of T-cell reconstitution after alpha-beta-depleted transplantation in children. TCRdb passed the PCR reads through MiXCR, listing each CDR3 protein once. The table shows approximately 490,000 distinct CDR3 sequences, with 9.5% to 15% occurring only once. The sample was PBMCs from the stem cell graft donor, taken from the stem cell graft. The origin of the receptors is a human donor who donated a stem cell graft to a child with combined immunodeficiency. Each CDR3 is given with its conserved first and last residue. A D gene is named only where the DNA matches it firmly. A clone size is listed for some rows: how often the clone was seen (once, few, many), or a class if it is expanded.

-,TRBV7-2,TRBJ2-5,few,TGTGCCAGCAGCTTAGGTGGTGGGGCCCCTCCGACCCAGTACTTC,CASSLGGGAPPTQYF
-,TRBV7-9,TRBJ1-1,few,TGTGCCAGCAGCTCCCCGGCTGAAGCTTTCTTT,CASSSPAEAFF
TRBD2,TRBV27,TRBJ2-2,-,TGTGCCAGCAGTTTACGGGGGGGCTACACCGGGGAGCTGTTTTTT,CASSLRGGYTGELFF
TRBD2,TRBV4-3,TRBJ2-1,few,TGCGCCAGCAGCCAAGGACTAGCGGGAGTGTCGAATGAGCAGTTCTTC,CASSQGLAGVSNEQFF
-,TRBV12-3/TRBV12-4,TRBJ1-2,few,TGTGCCAGCAGACGGGCAGACTATGGCTACACCTTC,CASRRADYGYTF
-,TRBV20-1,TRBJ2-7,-,TGCAGTGCTAGAGATCGAGGCCTAGCGACCTACGAGCAGTACTTC,CSARDRGLATYEQYF
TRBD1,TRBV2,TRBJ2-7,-,TGTGCCAGCACTTGGTCGGGACAGAGCTCCTACGAGCAGTACTTC,CASTWSGQSSYEQYF
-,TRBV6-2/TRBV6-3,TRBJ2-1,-,TGTGCCAGCAGCACCATTGATAAACCCTACAATGAGCAGTTCTTC,CASSTIDKPYNEQFF
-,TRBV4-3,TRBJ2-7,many,TGCGCCAGCAGCCAAGGAGCCAGAAACTACGAGCAGTACTTC,CASSQGARNYEQYF
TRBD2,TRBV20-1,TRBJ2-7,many,TGCAGTGCTAGAGATCGGGCGGGGGTCTCCTACGAGCAGTACTTC,CSARDRAGVSYEQYF
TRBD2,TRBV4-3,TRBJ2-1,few,TGCGCCAGCAGCCAAGAGTTGAGTAGCGGGGGGTTCGATGAGCAGTTCTTC,CASSQELSSGGFDEQFF
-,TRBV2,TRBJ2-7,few,TGTGCCAGCAGTGACCCCGGACAGCCTTACTACGAGCAGTACTTC,CASSDPGQPYYEQYF
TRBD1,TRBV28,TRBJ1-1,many,TGTGCCAGCAGTTTCCCCCTAAAACGGGACAGGGTTGGTACTGAAGCTTTCTTT,CASSFPLKRDRVGTEAFF
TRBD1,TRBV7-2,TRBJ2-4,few,TGTGCCAGCAGCTCTAGGACAGGGCTTGGGGACATTCAGTACTTC,CASSSRTGLGDIQYF
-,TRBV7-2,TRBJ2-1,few,TGTGCCAGCAGCTTTCCCTTCGGGCCCTCCGGCAATGAGCAGTTCTTC,CASSFPFGPSGNEQFF
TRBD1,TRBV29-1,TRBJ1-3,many,TGCAGCGTTGTCCAGGGGGCCGCTGGAAACACCATATATTTT,CSVVQGAAGNTIYF
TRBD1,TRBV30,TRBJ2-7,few,TGTGCCTACGGACAGGGGAGATGGGAGCAGTACTTC,CAYGQGRWEQYF
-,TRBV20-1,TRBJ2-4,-,TGCAGTGCCGGGGCTAGCCAAGACATTCAGTACTTC,CSAGASQDIQYF
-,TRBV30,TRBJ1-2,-,TGTGCCTGGGGTGACAGGCTGGGCTATGGCTACACCTTC,CAWGDRLGYGYTF
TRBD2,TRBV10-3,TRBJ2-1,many,TGTGCCATCAGTGGGACTAGCGGGGGTTACAATGAGCAGTTCTTC,CAISGTSGGYNEQFF